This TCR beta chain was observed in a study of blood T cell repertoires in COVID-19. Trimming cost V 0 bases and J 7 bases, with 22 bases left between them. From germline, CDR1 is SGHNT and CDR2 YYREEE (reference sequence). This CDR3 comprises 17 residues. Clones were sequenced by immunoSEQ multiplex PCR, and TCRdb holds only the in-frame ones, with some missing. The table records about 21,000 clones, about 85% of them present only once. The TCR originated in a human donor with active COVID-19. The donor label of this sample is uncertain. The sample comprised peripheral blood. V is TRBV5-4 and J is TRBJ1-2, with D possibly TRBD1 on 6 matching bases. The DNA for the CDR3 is TGTGCCAGCAGCTTGGGGGAAGGGATATGGACAGATGGTGGCTACACCTTC. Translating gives CASSLGEGIWTDGGYTF.